This TCR beta chain was recovered during a study of blood T cell repertoires in COVID-19. Study-level background: Some COVID-19 samples were acute and others convalescent; all came from the United States, Italy and Spain. T cells, B-cell-depleted T cells, or PBMCs supplied cDNA or gDNA.

V shed 3 bases and J shed 3 bases, with 9 bases lying between them. Germline lookup yields CDR1 LGHDT and CDR2 YNNKEL (reference sequence). The CDR3 covers 13 residues. Under the authors' procedure: Estimation of nucleated cell counts relied on the amplification of reference gene primers. Generated by immunoSEQ multiplex PCR, the TCRdb table keeps only in-frame clones and is missing some. For V, J and clone size, that table is used; D and trimming come from the DNA. The table has some 150,000 clones, under 90% seen once. This receptor was identified in a woman aged 55 to 70 with active or convalescent COVID-19. J is TRBJ2-7 and V is TRBV3-1 (or the pseudogene TRBV3-2); D not certain. The sample taken for sequencing was peripheral blood. The CDR3, as DNA: TGTGCCAGCAGCCAGACCCCGGGCTACGAGCAGTACTTC. Amino acids: CASSQTPGYEQYF.